Below, 18 T cell receptor beta chains from the same sample are listed, as sequenced in a study of radiotherapy plus CTLA-4 blockade in lung cancer. Clones were read by immunoSEQ multiplex PCR, and TCRdb kept only the in-frame ones, dropping some. The table includes around 77,000 clones, 74% detected once. The source was peripheral blood, collected from a patient treated with radiotherapy plus ipilimumab. These receptors were taken from a human donor with non-small cell lung cancer whose response to radiotherapy plus ipilimumab could not be evaluated.

This rearrangement joins TRBV6-5 to TRBJ1-4, with 9 bases matching TRBD1. Looked up from germline, CDR1 is MNHEY and CDR2 is SVGAGI. V gave up 8 bases and J gave up 8 bases; unmatched junction bases: 6. The CDR3 loop spans 13 amino acids. The CDR3 DNA reads as TGTGCCAGCGAGACAGGGGGTCGGGAAAAACTGTTTTTT. Translating it yields CASETGGREKLFF.

This clone was seen once. The junction does not match germline at one end; this may be a read error. Other DNA sequences in this specimen translate into the identical CDR3. J is TRBJ2-5 and V is TRBV5-1, with 14 bases aligning to TRBD2. The CDR3 spans 15 residues. Germline V CDR1 and CDR2: SGHRS, YFSETQ. The CDR3 sequence is CASSSGLAGVETQYF. DNA for the CDR3: TGCGCCAGTAGCTCGGGACTAGCGGGAGTTGAGACCCAGTACTTC.

This chain links TRBV7-2 with TRBJ1-5; a weak D match, TRBD1 (5 bases). Germline V gene lookup returns CDR1 SGHTA and CDR2 FQGNSA. This CDR3 comprises 14 residues. The V end lost 1 base, the J end lost 5 bases, and 9 bases lay between the germline ends. The CDR3 protein is CASSLVGGDQPQHF. The DNA of the CDR3 is TGTGCCAGCAGCTTAGTGGGAGGGGATCAGCCCCAGCATTTT.

This chain links TRBV7-8 with TRBJ2-7; 9 bases line up with TRBD1. Germline values: CDR1 SGHVS, CDR2 FQNEAQ. This CDR3 has 14 amino acids. V gave up 5 bases and J gave up 0 bases; unmatched junction bases: 2. The CDR3 is CASSAGQGSYEQYF. CDR3 DNA: TGTGCCAGCAGCGCGGGACAGGGCTCCTACGAGCAGTACTTC.

J is TRBJ2-1 and V is TRBV19; D gene unclear. Trimming left V 5 bases short and J 5 bases short, with 7 bases between. The CDR3 length is 12 residues. Germline V gene lookup returns CDR1 LNHDA and CDR2 SQIVND (reference sequence). CDR3 in DNA: TGTGCCAGTAGTTTTTTAAACAATGAGCAGTTCTTC. Amino acids: CASSFLNNEQFF.

The chain has TRBV6-5 and TRBJ1-6, with D possibly TRBD1 on 5 matching bases. Trimming shortened V by 6 bases and J by 7 bases, and 16 bases separated the two germline ends. The CDR3 loop spans 15 amino acids. Germline CDR1 is MNHEY and CDR2 is SVGAGI. CDR3 in amino acids: CASRNLRQGNSPLHF. In nucleotides, the CDR3 is TGTGCCAGCAGAAACCTGAGGCAGGGAAATTCACCCCTCCACTTT.

The chain couples TRBV10-3 to TRBJ1-1, with 12 bases that match TRBD1. With V trimmed by 6 bases and J by 3 bases, 11 bases remained unmatched. Per the germline V gene, CDR1 is ENHRY and CDR2 is SYGVKD. The CDR3 covers 17 residues. The CDR3 here is CAIRSGQGAFGDTEAFF. The DNA for the CDR3 is TGTGCCATCAGATCGGGACAGGGGGCGTTTGGAGACACTGAAGCTTTCTTT.

J is TRBJ1-2 and V is TRBV13, with D unclear. Germline lookup yields CDR1 PRHDT and CDR2 FYEKMQ (reference sequence). There are 16 residues in the CDR3. The V end lost 5 bases, the J end lost 8 bases, and 24 bases lay between the germline ends. This chain's CDR3 is CASSPVTGPPKQGYTF. CDR3 coding DNA: TGTGCCAGCAGCCCCGTCACGGGTCCCCCCAAGCAAGGCTACACCTTC.

The rearrangement joins TRBV27 to TRBJ2-7, with D possibly being TRBD1 (6 bases). Between the trimmed V and J ends, which lost 5 bases and 1 base, there was a span of 12 bases. Germline-derived CDR1 and CDR2 are MNHEY and SMNVEV (reference sequence). The CDR3 is 14 amino acids. CDR3 bases: TGTGCCAGCAGTGCGACAGGCACGTCCTACGAGCAGTACTTC. Protein sequence: CASSATGTSYEQYF.

This chain links TRBV9 with TRBJ1-2; D is perhaps TRBD1 (5 bases). The V gene lost 3 bases and the J gene lost 3 bases, with 12 bases spanning the gap. The CDR3 covers 14 residues. Germline CDR1 and CDR2: SGDLS and YYNGEE. In nucleotides, the CDR3 is TGTGCCAGCAGCGGTCGGGGGAGTGACTATGGCTACACCTTC. As protein: CASSGRGSDYGYTF. Full variable domain (missing parts from reference TRBV9 and TRBJ1-2): DSGVTQTPKHLITATGQRVTLRCSPRSGDLSVYWYQQSLDQGLQFLIQYYNGEERAKGNILERFSAQQFPDLHSELNLSSLELGDSALYFCASSGRGSDYGYTFGSGTRLTVV.

The genes are TRBV27 and TRBJ1-2; TRBD1 is a possible D gene (5 bases). V dropped 6 bases and J dropped 3 bases, with 11 bases sitting between them. Germline CDR1 MNHEY, CDR2 SMNVEV (reference sequence). The CDR3 loop spans 13 amino acids. CDR3 sequence: CASRGRGYYGYTF. The CDR3 nucleotides read TGTGCCAGCAGGGGGCGGGGTTACTATGGCTACACCTTC.

The CDR3 protein is CASSLAGGHYEQYF. For the CDR3, the DNA is TGCGCCAGCAGCCTCGCGGGGGGGCACTACGAGCAGTACTTC. The chain uses TRBV4-1 and TRBJ2-7; 9 bases align to TRBD2. CDR3 size: 14 residues. The germline CDR1 and CDR2 sequences are MGHRA and YSYEKL. The V and J ends lost 4 bases and 3 bases, in that order; junction bases with no gene match: 4.

This chain links TRBV28 with TRBJ1-1, with 7 bases lining up with TRBD1. Losses at the gene ends were 5 bases for V and 11 bases for J; bases not matched to a gene: 5. Per germline, CDR1 MDHEN and CDR2 SYDVKM. This CDR3 comprises 11 residues. The DNA of the CDR3 is TGTGCCAGCAGTATGGGACAGAGGGCTTTCTTT. It specifies CASSMGQRAFF.

The chain links TRBV7-2 to TRBJ2-2, with a possible D match to TRBD1 (6 bases). Germline lookup yields CDR1 SGHTA and CDR2 FQGNSA. V was trimmed by 7 bases and J by 3 bases, leaving 12 bases between them. The CDR3 runs to 14 residues. CDR3 amino acids: CASIPGTHTGELFF. In DNA form, the CDR3 reads TGTGCCAGCATCCCCGGGACACACACCGGGGAGCTGTTTTTT.

The rearrangement uses TRBV28 and TRBJ1-6, with 10 bases that match TRBD1. The CDR3 totals 16 residues. Germline V gene lookup returns CDR1 MDHEN and CDR2 SYDVKM. V dropped 3 bases and J dropped 7; count of bases not matched to a gene: 6. The CDR3 bases are TGTGCCAGCAGTTTGGCCCTGGGACAGGGGAATTCACCCCTCCACTTT. Encoded protein: CASSLALGQGNSPLHF.

The chain uses TRBV5-5 and TRBJ2-7, with D possibly matching TRBD1 (5 bases). CDR1 is SGHKS, CDR2 YYEKEE, per germline (reference sequence). The CDR3 runs 15 residues. The ends were cut back, 4 bases at V and 0 bases at J, with 14 bases in the middle. The chain's CDR3 is CASSRKGSSSYEQYF. The CDR3 DNA reads as TGTGCCAGCAGCCGTAAGGGGTCGAGCTCCTACGAGCAGTACTTC.

This clone turned up a few times. The chain uses TRBV6-5 and TRBJ1-5, with D maybe TRBD1 (6 bases). V lost 4 bases, J lost 4 bases, and 14 bases lay in between. The CDR3 covers 15 residues. Germline CDR1 is MNHEY and CDR2 is SVGAGI. CDR3 loop: CASSFGPGTNQPQHF. DNA of the CDR3: TGTGCCAGCAGTTTTGGTCCCGGGACAAATCAGCCCCAGCATTTT.

J is TRBJ1-1 and V is TRBV5-1, with TRBD1 matching 9 bases. The CDR3 runs 15 residues. The trim removed 7 bases at V and 4 bases at J, leaving 11 bases unmatched. CDR1 and CDR2 from the germline V gene are SGHRS and YFSETQ. The CDR3, as DNA: TGCGCCAGCCGGTCACAGGGGGCAGCGGGCACTGAAGCTTTCTTT. It encodes CASRSQGAAGTEAFF.